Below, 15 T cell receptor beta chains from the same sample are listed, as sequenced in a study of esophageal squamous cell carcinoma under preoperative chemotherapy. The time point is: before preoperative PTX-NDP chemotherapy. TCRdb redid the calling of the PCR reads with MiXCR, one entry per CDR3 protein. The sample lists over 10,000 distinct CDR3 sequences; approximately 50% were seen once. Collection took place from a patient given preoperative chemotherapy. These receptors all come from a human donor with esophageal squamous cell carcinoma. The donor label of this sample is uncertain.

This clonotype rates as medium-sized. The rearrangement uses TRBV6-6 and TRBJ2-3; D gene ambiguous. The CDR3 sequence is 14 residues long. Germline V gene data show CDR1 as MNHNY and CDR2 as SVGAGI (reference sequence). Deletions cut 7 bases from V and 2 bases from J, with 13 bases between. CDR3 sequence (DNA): TGTGCCAGCACCCATTTTGGATACACAGATACGCAGTATTTT. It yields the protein CASTHFGYTDTQYF.

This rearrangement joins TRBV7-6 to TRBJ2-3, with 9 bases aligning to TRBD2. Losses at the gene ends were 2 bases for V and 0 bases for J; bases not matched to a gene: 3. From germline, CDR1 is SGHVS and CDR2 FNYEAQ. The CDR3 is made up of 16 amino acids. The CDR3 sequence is CASSLMAGGSTDTQYF. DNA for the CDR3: TGTGCCAGCAGCTTAATGGCGGGGGGGAGCACAGATACGCAGTATTTT. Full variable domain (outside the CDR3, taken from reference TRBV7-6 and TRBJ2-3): GAGVSQSPRYKVTKRGQDVALRCDPISGHVSLYWYRQALGQGPEFLTYFNYEAQQDKSGLPNDRFSAERPEGSISTLTIQRTEQRDSAMYRCASSLMAGGSTDTQYFGPGTRLTVL.

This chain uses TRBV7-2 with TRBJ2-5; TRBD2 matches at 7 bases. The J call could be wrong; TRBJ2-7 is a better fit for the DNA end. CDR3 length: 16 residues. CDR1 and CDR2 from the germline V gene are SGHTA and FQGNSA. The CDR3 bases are TGTGCCAGCAGCTTAGTGGCGGGAGCGGGAATGTACGAGCAGTACTTC. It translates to CASSLVAGAGMYEQYF.

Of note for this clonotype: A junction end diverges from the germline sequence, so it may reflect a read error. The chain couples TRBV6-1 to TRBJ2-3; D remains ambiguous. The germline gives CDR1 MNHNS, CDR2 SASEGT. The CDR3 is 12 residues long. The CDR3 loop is CAGSGDEDTQYF. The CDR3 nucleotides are TGTGCCGGCAGTGGTGACGAAGATACGCAGTATTTT.

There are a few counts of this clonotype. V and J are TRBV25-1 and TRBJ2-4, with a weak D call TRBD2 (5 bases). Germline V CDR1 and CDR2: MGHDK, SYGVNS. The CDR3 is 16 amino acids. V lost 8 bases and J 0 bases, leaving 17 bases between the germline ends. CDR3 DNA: TGTGCCAGCTCACCTGCCCTTGGACTAGCCAAAAACATTCAGTACTTC. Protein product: CASSPALGLAKNIQYF.

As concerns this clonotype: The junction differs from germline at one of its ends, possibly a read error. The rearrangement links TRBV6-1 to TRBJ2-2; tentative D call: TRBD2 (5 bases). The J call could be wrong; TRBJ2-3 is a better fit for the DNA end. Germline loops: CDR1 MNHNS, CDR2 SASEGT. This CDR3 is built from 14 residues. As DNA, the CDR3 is TGTGCCGGCAGTGAGGGTGTGAGCACCGGGGCGCAGTATTTT. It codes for CAGSEGVSTGAQYF.

DNA of the CDR3: TGTGCCAGCAATCGGGTTTCAGCAGCCGGGGAGCAGTACTTC. Translating gives CASNRVSAAGEQYF. V and J are TRBV6-1 and TRBJ2-1, with no clear D. The J call may be mistaken, given a closer DNA end match to TRBJ2-7. Germline-derived CDR1 and CDR2 are MNHNS and SASEGT. The CDR3 length is 14 residues.

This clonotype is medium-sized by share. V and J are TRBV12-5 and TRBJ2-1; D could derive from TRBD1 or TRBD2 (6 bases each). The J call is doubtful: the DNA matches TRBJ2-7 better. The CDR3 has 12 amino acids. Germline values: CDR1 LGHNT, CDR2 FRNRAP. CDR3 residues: CASGYGGNEQYF. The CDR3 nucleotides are TGTGCTAGTGGTTACGGGGGCAATGAGCAGTACTTC.

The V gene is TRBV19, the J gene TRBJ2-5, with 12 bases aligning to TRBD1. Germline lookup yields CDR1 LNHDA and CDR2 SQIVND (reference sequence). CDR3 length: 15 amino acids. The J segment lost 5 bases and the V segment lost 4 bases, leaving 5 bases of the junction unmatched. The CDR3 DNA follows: TGTGCCAGTAGTACCGGGACAGGGGGCCGGGAGACCCAGTACTTC. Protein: CASSTGTGGRETQYF.

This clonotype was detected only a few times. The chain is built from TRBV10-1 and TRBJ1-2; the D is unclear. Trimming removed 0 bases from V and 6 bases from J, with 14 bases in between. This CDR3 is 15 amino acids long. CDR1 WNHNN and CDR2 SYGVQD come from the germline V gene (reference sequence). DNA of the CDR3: TGCGCCAGCAGTGAGTCGGTGGGTGGAGCGGATGGCTACACCTTC. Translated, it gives CASSESVGGADGYTF.

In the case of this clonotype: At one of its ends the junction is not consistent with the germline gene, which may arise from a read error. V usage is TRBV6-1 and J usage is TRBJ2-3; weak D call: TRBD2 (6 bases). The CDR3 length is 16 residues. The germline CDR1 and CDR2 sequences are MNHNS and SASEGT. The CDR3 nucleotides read TGTGCGAGCCGCGAATCGGGGGTGAGATCCAAAGACACTCAGTATTTC. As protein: CASRESGVRSKDTQYF.

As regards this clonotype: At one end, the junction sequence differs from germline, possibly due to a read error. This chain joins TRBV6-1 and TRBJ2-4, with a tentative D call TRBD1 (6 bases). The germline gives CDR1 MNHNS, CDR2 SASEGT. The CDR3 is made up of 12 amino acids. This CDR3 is CASFTGKNTQYF. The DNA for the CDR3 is TGTGCCAGTTTCACAGGGAAAAACACTCAGTACTTC.

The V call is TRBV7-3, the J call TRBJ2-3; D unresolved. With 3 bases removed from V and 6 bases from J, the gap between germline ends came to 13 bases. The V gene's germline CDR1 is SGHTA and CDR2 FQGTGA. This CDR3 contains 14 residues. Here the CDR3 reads CASSFSGGPDTQYF. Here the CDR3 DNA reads TGTGCCAGCAGCTTTTCTGGCGGCCCTGATACGCAGTATTTT.

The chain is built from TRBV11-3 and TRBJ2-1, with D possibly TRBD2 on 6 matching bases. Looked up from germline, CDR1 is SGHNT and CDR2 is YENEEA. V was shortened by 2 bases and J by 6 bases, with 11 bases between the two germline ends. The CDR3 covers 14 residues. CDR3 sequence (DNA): TGTGCCAGCAGCTTAACCAGCGGGCTCAATGAGCAGTTCTTC. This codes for CASSLTSGLNEQFF.

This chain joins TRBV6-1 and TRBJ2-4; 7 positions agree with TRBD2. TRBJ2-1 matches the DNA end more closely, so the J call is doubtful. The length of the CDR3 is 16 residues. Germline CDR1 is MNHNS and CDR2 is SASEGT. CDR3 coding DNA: TGTGCCAGCAGGGGGGGGGGGGGAAATGACAAAGACACTCAGTTCTTC. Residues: CASRGGGGNDKDTQFF.